The 22 T cell receptor beta chains below come from one sample, sequenced in a study of technical replicates of blood from a few donors. Assay: immunoSEQ multiplex PCR; the TCRdb copy retains only in-frame clones and omits some. The table has around 80,000 clones, around 94% seen once. The sample was T cells isolated from PBMCs. The receptors derive from a human donor in good health.

This clone was seen once. The V gene is TRBV7-9, the J gene TRBJ2-1; 7 bases are a match to TRBD2. Trimming cost V 4 bases and J 6 bases; bases outside gene matches: 9. The CDR3 totals 15 residues. The germline V gene encodes CDR1 SEHNR and CDR2 FQNEAQ (reference sequence). The CDR3 DNA follows: TGTGCCAGCAGCTCATCCGGGACTAACCTCAATGAGCAGTTCTTC. This codes for CASSSSGTNLNEQFF. Combining the CDR3 with reference TRBV7-9 and TRBJ2-1 gives the whole variable domain DTGVSQNPRHKITKRGQNVTFRCDPISEHNRLYWYRQTLGQGPEFLTYFQNEAQLEKSRLLSDRFSAERPKGSFSTLEIQRTEQGDSAMYLCASSSSGTNLNEQFFGPGTRLTVL.

The genes are TRBV13 and TRBJ2-1; D may be TRBD1 (5 bases). Trimming left V 5 bases short and J 2 bases short, with 13 bases between. The CDR3 runs to 15 residues. CDR1 is PRHDT, CDR2 FYEKMQ, per germline (reference sequence). The CDR3 here is CASSQQEATYNEQFF. In nucleotides, the CDR3 is TGTGCCAGCAGCCAACAGGAAGCTACCTACAATGAGCAGTTCTTC.

CDR3 protein: CASSLEGLGYTF. CDR3 sequence (DNA): TGTGCCAGCAGCTTAGAGGGGCTTGGCTACACCTTC. The V gene is TRBV7-2, the J gene TRBJ1-2, with D tentatively TRBD1 (5 bases). Germline CDR1 is SGHTA and CDR2 is FQGNSA. V was clipped by 1 base and J by 7 bases, with 7 bases between them. The CDR3 has 12 amino acids.

V usage is TRBV5-1 and J usage is TRBJ1-1, with 8 bases identical to TRBD1. Germline V gives CDR1 SGHRS, CDR2 YFSETQ. The CDR3 totals 17 residues. J was trimmed by 3 bases and V by 0 bases; bases with no gene match: 10. Here the CDR3 reads CASSLVVGTGPDTEAFF. For the CDR3, the DNA is TGCGCCAGCAGCTTGGTCGTCGGGACAGGTCCCGACACTGAAGCTTTCTTT.

The V call is TRBV27, the J call TRBJ2-7; 7 positions match TRBD2. Germline V gives CDR1 MNHEY, CDR2 SMNVEV (reference sequence). V lost 5 bases, J lost 6 bases, and 7 bases stayed unmatched. The CDR3 has 13 amino acids. CDR3 nucleotides: TGTGCCAGCAGTCACTCGGGGGGAAGCGAGCAGTACTTC. As protein: CASSHSGGSEQYF.

This chain links TRBV15 with TRBJ2-2; 14 positions match TRBD2. This CDR3 spans 15 amino acids. CDR1 is LNHNV and CDR2 is YYDKDF in the germline V gene (reference sequence). V lost 8 bases and J lost 8; bases outside the gene matches: 7. The CDR3 region is CATGTSGSASGELFF. The CDR3 DNA reads as TGTGCCACCGGGACTAGCGGGAGCGCATCTGGGGAGCTGTTTTTT.

A few counts support this clone. The chain employs TRBV18 and TRBJ1-1, with TRBD1 matching 7 bases. This CDR3 spans 16 amino acids. Germline V CDR1 and CDR2: KGHSH, LQKENI. J gave up 0 bases and V 1 base, and 5 bases lay outside the gene matches. The CDR3 DNA reads TGTGCCAGCTCACCACGGGGGACAGTTATGAACACTGAAGCTTTCTTT. Its translation is CASSPRGTVMNTEAFF.

The chain couples TRBV10-3 to TRBJ1-4, with a weak D call TRBD1 (5 bases). The germline V gene has CDR1 ENHRY and CDR2 SYGVKD. This CDR3 is 13 amino acids long. V dropped 2 bases and J dropped 7 bases, with 8 bases sitting between them. CDR3 sequence reads: CAISEARGEKLFF. CDR3 sequence (DNA): TGTGCCATCAGTGAGGCTAGGGGTGAAAAACTGTTTTTT.

The chain couples TRBV27 to TRBJ2-7, with a weak D call TRBD1 (6 bases). This CDR3 is built from 13 residues. Trimming shortened V by 6 bases and J by 4 bases, and 13 bases separated the two germline ends. The germline gives CDR1 MNHEY, CDR2 SMNVEV (reference sequence). The CDR3 loop is CASRQNRVYEQYF. Written as DNA, the CDR3 is TGTGCCAGCAGACAGAACAGGGTATACGAGCAGTACTTC.

This clone was observed a single time. V gene TRBV11-2 combines with J gene TRBJ2-1, with TRBD2 identical over 9 bases. This CDR3 comprises 14 residues. CDR1 SGHAT and CDR2 FQNNGV come from the germline V gene. Losses at the gene ends were 8 bases for V and 7 bases for J; bases not matched to a gene: 9. CDR3: CASLLGSGRNEQFF. The CDR3 DNA sequence: TGTGCCAGCCTATTGGGTAGCGGGAGAAATGAGCAGTTCTTC.

The V and J genes are TRBV7-3 and TRBJ2-5, with D hard to call. Trimming left V 5 bases short and J 4 bases short, with 11 bases between. The CDR3 is 13 residues long. Looked up from germline, CDR1 is SGHTA and CDR2 is FQGTGA. The CDR3 nucleotides read TGTGCCAGCAGCCAAGTATCAGGAGAGACCCAGTACTTC. Protein sequence: CASSQVSGETQYF.

This CDR3 reads CASSVDPYYEQYF. The CDR3 DNA sequence: TGTGCCAGCAGCGTAGATCCCTACTACGAGCAGTACTTC. The chain links TRBV9 to TRBJ2-7; D not certain. V lost 0 bases and J lost 3, with 7 bases in between. This CDR3 is 13 amino acids long. Per the germline V gene, CDR1 is SGDLS and CDR2 is YYNGEE.

V is TRBV6-6 and J is TRBJ2-7; no reliable D call. Germline V gene lookup returns CDR1 MNHNY and CDR2 SVGAGI (reference sequence). The CDR3 covers 12 residues. V lost 2 bases and J lost 5, with 7 bases in between. The CDR3 DNA follows: TGTGCCAGCAGTTACGCGGCGAACGAGCAGTACTTC. Translating it yields CASSYAANEQYF.

J is TRBJ1-5 and V is TRBV2, with D perhaps TRBD1 (5 bases). Trimming removed 5 bases from V and 1 base from J, with 12 bases in between. CDR3 length: 15 residues. CDR1 and CDR2 (germline): SNHLY, FYNNEI. In DNA form, the CDR3 reads TGTGCCAGCAGTTGGACATTTACAAGCAATCAGCCCCAGCATTTT. It specifies CASSWTFTSNQPQHF.

The chain carries TRBV19 and TRBJ2-3, with 8 bases matching TRBD2. The CDR3 length is 13 residues. CDR1 is LNHDA, CDR2 SQIVND, per germline (reference sequence). J was trimmed by 5 bases and V by 4 bases; bases with no gene match: 2. The CDR3 DNA is TGTGCCAGTAGTACCCTAGCGGGAGATACGCAGTATTTT. Protein product: CASSTLAGDTQYF.

This clone turned up a few times. The genes are TRBV10-3 and TRBJ2-7; D is possibly TRBD1 (5 bases). The CDR3 covers 14 residues. Germline lookup yields CDR1 ENHRY and CDR2 SYGVKD. Between the trimmed V and J ends, which lost 8 bases and 0 bases, there was a span of 14 bases. The DNA of the CDR3 is TGTGCCATCGGTCAGGGTCGTTTCTCCTACGAGCAGTACTTC. Translating gives CAIGQGRFSYEQYF.

The chain has TRBV11-2 and TRBJ2-3; TRBD1 might be the D (6 bases). V lost 3 bases, J lost 2 bases, and 9 bases lay in between. Germline loops: CDR1 SGHAT, CDR2 FQNNGV. CDR3 size: 14 residues. The CDR3 loop reads CASSLGADTDTQYF. The CDR3 bases are TGTGCCAGCAGCTTGGGGGCCGACACAGATACGCAGTATTTT.

The V and J genes are TRBV6-5 and TRBJ2-3; weak D call: TRBD1 (5 bases). Trimming cost V 0 bases and J 4 bases, with 14 bases left between them. Germline V lookup: CDR1 MNHEY, CDR2 SVGAGI. This CDR3 spans 16 amino acids. CDR3 sequence: CASSYSGHFLADTQYF. CDR3 coding DNA: TGTGCCAGCAGTTACTCAGGACATTTCTTAGCAGATACGCAGTATTTT.

The chain joins TRBV4-1 to TRBJ2-5; maybe TRBD1 (7 bases). Trimming shortened V by 1 base and J by 5 bases, and 14 bases separated the two germline ends. From germline, CDR1 is MGHRA and CDR2 YSYEKL. The CDR3 has 15 amino acids. The CDR3 loop is CASSQVKAGGETQYF. CDR3 DNA sequence: TGCGCCAGCAGCCAAGTCAAGGCAGGGGGGGAGACCCAGTACTTC.

This chain's CDR3 is CASSLFDRVGGNTIYF. DNA for the CDR3: TGTGCCAGCAGCCTTTTCGACAGGGTAGGAGGAAACACCATATATTTT. This rearrangement joins TRBV9 to TRBJ1-3, with 7 bases that match TRBD1. CDR3 length equals 16 residues. Germline CDR1 and CDR2: SGDLS and YYNGEE. V lost 4 bases to trimming and J lost 4 bases; unmatched junction nucleotides: 11.

This chain uses TRBV7-9 with TRBJ2-5; TRBD1 matches at 11 bases. The CDR3 has 15 residues. V lost 7 bases and J lost 8; bases outside the gene matches: 12. From germline, CDR1 is SEHNR and CDR2 FQNEAQ (reference sequence). This CDR3 reads CASNGQGAQVYTQYF. The DNA of the CDR3 is TGTGCCAGCAACGGACAGGGGGCGCAAGTTTATACCCAGTACTTC.

V and J are TRBV30 and TRBJ1-2; D unresolved. In germline, CDR1 is GTSNPN, CDR2 SVGIG (reference sequence). CDR3 size: 14 residues. V dropped 4 bases and J dropped 0 bases, with 12 bases sitting between them. CDR3 region: CAWTTDPTNYGYTF. Here the CDR3 DNA reads TGTGCCTGGACTACAGACCCTACTAACTATGGCTACACCTTC.